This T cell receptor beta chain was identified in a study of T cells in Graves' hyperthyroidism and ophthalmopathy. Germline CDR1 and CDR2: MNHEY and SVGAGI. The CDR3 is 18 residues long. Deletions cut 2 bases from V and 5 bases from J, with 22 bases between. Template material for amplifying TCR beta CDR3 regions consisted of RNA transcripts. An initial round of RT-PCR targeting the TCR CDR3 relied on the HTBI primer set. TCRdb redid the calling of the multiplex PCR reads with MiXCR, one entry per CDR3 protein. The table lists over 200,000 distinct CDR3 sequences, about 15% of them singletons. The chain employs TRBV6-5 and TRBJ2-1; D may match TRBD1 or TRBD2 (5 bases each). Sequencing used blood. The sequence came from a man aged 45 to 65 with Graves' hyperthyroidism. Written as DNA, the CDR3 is TGTGCCAGCAGTTACGGGGCGGCTGGGGGTGTTGGGAACAATGAGCAGTTCTTC. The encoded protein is CASSYGAAGGVGNNEQFF.